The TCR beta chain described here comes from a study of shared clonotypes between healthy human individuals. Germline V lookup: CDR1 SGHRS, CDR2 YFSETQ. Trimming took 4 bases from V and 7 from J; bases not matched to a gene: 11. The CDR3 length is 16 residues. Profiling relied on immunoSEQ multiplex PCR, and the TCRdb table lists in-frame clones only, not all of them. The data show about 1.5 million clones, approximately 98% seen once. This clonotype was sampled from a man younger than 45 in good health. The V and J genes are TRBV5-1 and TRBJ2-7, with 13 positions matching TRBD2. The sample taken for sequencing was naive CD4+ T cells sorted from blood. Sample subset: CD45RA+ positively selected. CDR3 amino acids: CASSLDQTSGRWEQYF. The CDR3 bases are TGCGCCAGCAGCCTAGATCAGACTAGCGGGAGGTGGGAGCAGTACTTC.